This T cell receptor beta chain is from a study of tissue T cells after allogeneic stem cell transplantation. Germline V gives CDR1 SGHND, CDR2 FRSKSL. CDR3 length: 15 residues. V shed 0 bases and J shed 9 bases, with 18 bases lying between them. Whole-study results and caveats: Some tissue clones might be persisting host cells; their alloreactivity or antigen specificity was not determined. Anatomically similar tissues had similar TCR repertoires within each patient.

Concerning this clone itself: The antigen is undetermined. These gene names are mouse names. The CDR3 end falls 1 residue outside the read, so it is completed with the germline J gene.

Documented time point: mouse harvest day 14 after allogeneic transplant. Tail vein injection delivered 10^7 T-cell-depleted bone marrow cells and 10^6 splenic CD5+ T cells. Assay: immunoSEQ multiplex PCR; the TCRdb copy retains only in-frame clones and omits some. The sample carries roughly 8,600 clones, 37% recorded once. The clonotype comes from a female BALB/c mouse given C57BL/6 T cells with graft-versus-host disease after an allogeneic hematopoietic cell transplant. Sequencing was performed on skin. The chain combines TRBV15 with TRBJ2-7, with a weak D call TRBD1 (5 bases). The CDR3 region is CASSLAPGVSQGQYF. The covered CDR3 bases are TGTGCCAGCAGTTTAGCGCCTGGCGTTTCCCAGGGACAGTAC. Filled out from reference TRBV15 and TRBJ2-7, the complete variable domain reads DAGVTQTPRHEVAEKGQTIILKCEPVSGHNDLFWYRQTKIQGLELLSYFRSKSLMEDGGAFKDRFKAEMLNSSFSTLKIQPTEPKDSAVYLCASSLAPGVSQGQYFGPGTRLTVL.